This TCR beta chain was found in a study of blood T cell repertoires in COVID-19 (dated by TCRdb to 2018 to 2020). As for the study more broadly: Collaborator samples came from the United States, Italy and Spain and covered acute and convalescent phases of COVID-19. The prospective study material was composed of cDNA or gDNA derived from T cells, B-cell-depleted T cells, or PBMCs. Subjects who had been exposed to COVID-19, were actively infected with it, or had recovered from it provided the deeply sampled blood TCRbeta repertoires that made up the dataset. The repertoires were released in a freely available public database intended as a resource for research on the immune response to SARS-CoV-2. The samples were drawn from two sources: the first 160 participants of the ongoing ImmuneRACE study, and some 1,300 subjects contributed by 6 global collaborators. A de-identified subject ID, COVID-19 status, age in years and sex were almost always included in the sample metadata. HLA class I and class II types, where available, came from metadata supplied by the sample provider rather than from assay-based typing.

Remarks on this clone: Its antigen is still unknown. Per-base quality was not reported, and no clone a single base away is much larger than it.

Between the V and J ends, shortened by 3 bases and 2 bases respectively, the junction contains 9 bases. Reading the germline V gene (reference sequence) gives CDR1 MNHEY and CDR2 SMNVEV. The CDR3, from cysteine to phenylalanine, totals 14 residues. Of the read, only the CDR3 DNA is kept; its 42 bases are in frame from base 1. The immunoSEQ Assay, a bias-controlled multiplex PCR, was used to amplify TCRbeta CDR3 regions from genomic DNA. The study's processing was this. The number of nucleated cells in each sample was estimated by amplification of reference gene primers within the assay. To quantify the absolute abundance of each unique TCRbeta CDR3 rearrangement, sequence reads were collapsed and filtered. For each sample, productive Simpson clonality was calculated by taking the square root of Simpson's diversity index across productive rearrangements. TCRdb's version of the immuneACCESS table is confined to in-frame rearrangements and falls short of the full clone set. An unresolved V gene accounts for under half of the shortfall where checked; the remainder is of unknown origin. The V and J calls and clone size are taken from that table; D and trimming were inferred from the DNA. The sample profile shows 300,000 to 400,000 clones; about 90% of them were found once. The biggest ten clones account for roughly 2.1% of the sample.

General study outcomes and caveats: The amount of clinical and demographic metadata varied by source and participant and was provided uncurated.

One collaborating source in Seattle enrolled patients while the patients were actively infected and followed the patients over time throughout the course of disease. Each collaborating institution followed its own protocols to collect whole blood in K2EDTA tubes. Collaborator samples were shipped for TCRbeta analysis as frozen whole blood, isolated PBMCs, or DNA extracted from either sample type. Sequences were obtained from peripheral blood. This TCR came from a woman aged 55-75 years with COVID-19, enrolled during active disease. The rearranged segments are TRBV27 and TRBJ2-3; no D segment can be confidently identified. The sequenced DNA: TGTGCCAGCAGTTTCAACCCAGACACAGATACGCAGTATTTT. This encodes CASSFNPDTDTQYF.